This T cell receptor (beta chain) appears in the sequencing data of a study of shared clonotypes between healthy human individuals. For the study at large: Plates per donor: three CD4 naive, three CD4 memory, two CD8 naive, one CD8 memory.

Donors were healthy HIV-negative adults without recent acute infections or vaccinations. CCR7-negative CD45RA+ TemRA cells were combined with CD45RO+ cells to form CD8 memory. Here immunoSEQ multiplex PCR was the method, and the copy in TCRdb shows in-frame clones only, minus some. Of about 79,000 clones in the sample, about 64% were seen once. The CDR3 is made up of 14 amino acids. J gave up 6 bases and V 4 bases, and 4 bases lay outside the gene matches. CDR1 is SGHAT and CDR2 is FQNNGV in the germline V gene. This chain links TRBV11-2 with TRBJ2-1, with 9 bases that match TRBD1. Sequences were obtained from memory CD8+ T cells sorted from blood. Indicated subset: CD45RO+ cells pooled with CCR7-negative TemRA cells. This TCR was sampled from a man aged 25-45 years in good health. The CDR3 spells CASSSGQGGNEQFF. CDR3 bases: TGTGCCAGCAGCTCGGGACAGGGTGGCAATGAGCAGTTCTTC.